These 16 T cell receptor beta chains share one sample of origin, sequenced in a study of shared T cell receptors in the human thymus. Some clones are missing from TCRdb's copy, which holds only in-frame ones; the method was immunoSEQ multiplex PCR. The sample comprises some 760,000 clones, roughly 85% of which are singletons, and over 0.008% rests with the top ten. These data also formed part of another study, on human thymus T cells.

Sequencing was carried out using thymocytes. These TCRs come from a girl under three years old with a congenital heart defect.

The chain is built from TRBV25-1 and TRBJ2-2, with D perhaps TRBD1 (6 bases). The germline V gene encodes CDR1 MGHDK and CDR2 SYGVNS. V was clipped by 6 bases and J by 5 bases, with 10 bases between them. The CDR3 is 13 residues long. CDR3 protein: CASRDGQTGELFF. CDR3 sequence (DNA): TGTGCCAGCAGGGATGGACAGACCGGGGAGCTGTTTTTT.

V usage is TRBV9 and J usage is TRBJ1-4; D perhaps matches TRBD1 (6 bases). Germline V gene sequence: CDR1 SGDLS, CDR2 YYNGEE. V dropped 3 bases and J dropped 8 bases, with 14 bases sitting between them. CDR3 length equals 14 residues. This CDR3 reads CASSDGGGGEKLFF. The CDR3 nucleotides read TGTGCCAGCAGCGATGGAGGGGGGGGAGAAAAACTGTTTTTT.

The chain combines TRBV19 with TRBJ1-6; D is unclear. Germline values: CDR1 LNHDA, CDR2 SQIVND (reference sequence). This CDR3 contains 12 residues. Trimming cost V 7 bases and J 3 bases, with 4 bases left between them. The CDR3 region is CASTVYNSPLHF. The CDR3 nucleotides are TGTGCCAGTACAGTCTATAATTCACCCCTCCACTTT.

The V call is TRBV5-5, the J call TRBJ2-7; D call uncertain. Per germline, CDR1 SGHKS and CDR2 YYEKEE (reference sequence). The V gene lost 4 bases and the J gene lost 3 bases, with 14 bases spanning the gap. This CDR3 is built from 14 residues. The CDR3 bases are TGTGCCAGCAGCGGGCCAGAAGGAAGCTACGAGCAGTACTTC. The encoded protein is CASSGPEGSYEQYF.

This chain links TRBV4-3 with TRBJ2-5; the D gene is possibly TRBD2 (7 bases). Germline lookup yields CDR1 LGHNA and CDR2 YSLEER. CDR3 length equals 17 residues. V was pared by 0 bases and J by 1 base, with 15 bases between. The CDR3 here is CASSQEGGRSIQETQYF. The CDR3 DNA sequence: TGCGCCAGCAGCCAAGAGGGGGGGCGGAGCATCCAAGAGACCCAGTACTTC.

This chain connects TRBV14 to TRBJ2-5, with D maybe TRBD1 (6 bases). V was shortened by 2 bases and J by 3 bases, with 16 bases between the two germline ends. This CDR3 is 16 amino acids long. The germline gives CDR1 SGHDN, CDR2 FVKESK. The DNA of the CDR3 is TGTGCCAGCAGCCAACATGGGGGCGTCACAAAAGAGACCCAGTACTTC. Its translation: CASSQHGGVTKETQYF.

A single count supports this clone. Sequence at one end of the junction differs from germline and may be a read error. The chain has TRBV5-8 and TRBJ1-5, with TRBD1 identical over 9 bases. This CDR3 comprises 15 residues. Per the germline V gene, CDR1 is SGHTS and CDR2 is YDEGEE. The CDR3 DNA follows: TGTGCCGGCAGCTTCAAACAGGGGGCTAGGCAGCCCCAGCATTTT. This codes for CAGSFKQGARQPQHF.

The rearrangement uses TRBV5-1 and TRBJ2-4; perhaps TRBD1 as D (7 bases). CDR1 is SGHRS and CDR2 is YFSETQ in the germline V gene. Trimming left V 3 bases short and J 5 bases short, with 18 bases between. The CDR3 has 16 residues. CDR3 region: CASSWERSRGENIQYF. Here the CDR3 DNA reads TGCGCCAGCAGCTGGGAGAGGTCCAGGGGGGAAAACATTCAGTACTTC.

For the CDR3, the DNA is TGTGCCAGCAGTTACAGGGTTTGGGGCTCCTACAATGAGCAGTTCTTC. Translating it yields CASSYRVWGSYNEQFF. The chain links TRBV28 to TRBJ2-1, with D possibly matching TRBD1 (6 bases). The CDR3 consists of 16 residues. Trimming cost V 4 bases and J 0 bases, with 13 bases left between them. Looked up from germline, CDR1 is MDHEN and CDR2 is SYDVKM.

The chain couples TRBV4-3 to TRBJ1-3, with a weak D call TRBD1 (5 bases). V was clipped by 1 base and J by 3 bases, with 13 bases between them. The CDR3 is 16 residues long. The V gene's germline CDR1 is LGHNA and CDR2 YSLEER. CDR3 residues: CASSQGRAGVGNTIYF. The CDR3 nucleotides read TGCGCCAGCAGCCAAGGTAGAGCGGGGGTTGGAAACACCATATATTTT.

V and J are TRBV6-5 and TRBJ1-6; a possible D gene is TRBD1 (6 bases). V shed 5 bases and J shed 9 bases, with 17 bases lying between them. Germline assignment: CDR1 MNHEY and CDR2 SVGAGI. The CDR3 is 15 amino acids. The CDR3 DNA follows: TGTGCCAGCAGTGTCAGGGGCAATGGGCGTTCACCCCTCCACTTT. Residues: CASSVRGNGRSPLHF.

The chain joins TRBV11-2 to TRBJ2-7; D uncertain. The CDR3 has 15 residues. V lost 5 bases and J lost 0, with 14 bases in between. Looked up from germline, CDR1 is SGHAT and CDR2 is FQNNGV. CDR3 coding DNA: TGTGCCAGCAGCCCCATTAGCCTCAGCTCCTACGAGCAGTACTTC. Translation: CASSPISLSSYEQYF.

The chain has TRBV19 and TRBJ2-7, with 8 bases identical to TRBD2. Germline loops: CDR1 LNHDA, CDR2 SQIVND (reference sequence). The CDR3 loop spans 16 amino acids. J gave up 4 bases and V 5 bases, and 13 bases lay outside the gene matches. The CDR3 spells CASSSTGTRHGYEQYF. CDR3 nucleotides: TGTGCCAGTAGTTCCACCGGGACTAGACACGGATACGAGCAGTACTTC.

The chain uses TRBV6-4 and TRBJ1-2; no definite D call. CDR1 is MRHNA and CDR2 is SNTAGT in the germline V gene. Between the trimmed V and J ends, which lost 8 bases and 3 bases, there was a span of 16 bases. This CDR3 is built from 14 residues. The CDR3 loop is CASPTRGGDYGYTF. The DNA of the CDR3 is TGTGCCAGCCCTACCCGAGGAGGTGACTATGGCTACACCTTC.

The V call is TRBV5-1, the J call TRBJ2-3; 11 bases align to TRBD2. The CDR3 runs 13 residues. Germline V gene sequence: CDR1 SGHRS, CDR2 YFSETQ. J was trimmed by 4 bases and V by 5 bases; bases with no gene match: 0. This chain's CDR3 is CASRTSGADTQYF. CDR3 nucleotide sequence: TGCGCCAGCAGGACTAGCGGGGCAGATACGCAGTATTTT.

The gene calls are TRBV9 and TRBJ1-3; D remains ambiguous. The CDR3 has 17 residues. Looked up from germline, CDR1 is SGDLS and CDR2 is YYNGEE. V was shortened by 0 bases and J by 0 bases, with 13 bases between the two germline ends. The CDR3 loop is CASSVALTATSGNTIYF. DNA for the CDR3: TGTGCCAGCAGCGTAGCTTTAACAGCTACCTCTGGAAACACCATATATTTT.